The 26 T cell receptor beta chains below were found in one sample sequenced in a study of metastatic and nonmetastatic thyroid tumors. From the PCR reads, TCRdb re-called clones with MiXCR. The sample has 85,000 to 100,000 clones; roughly 13% are singletons. None of the patients had undergone any treatment ahead of thyroid surgery. The sequencing sample was made of blood. The receptors were gathered from a female donor with papillary thyroid cancer or a benign thyroid nodule (not recorded which). Some clones in this sample may be carry-over from other donors' samples.

This clone was counted only a few times. This may come from a read error, since a much larger clone is one base off. The rearrangement links TRBV19 to TRBJ2-6, with a possible D match to TRBD1 (5 bases). V was pared by 5 bases and J by 14 bases, with 19 bases between. Germline V lookup: CDR1 LNHDA, CDR2 SQIVND (reference sequence). The length of the CDR3 is 14 residues. The CDR3, as DNA: TGTGCCAGTAGTGAGAGCTCTGGGGCCGACTTCCTGACTTTC. As protein: CASSESSGADFLTF.

This clone was seen ten or more times. This CDR3 reads CAISESERVGETQYF. The CDR3 DNA sequence: TGTGCCATCAGTGAGTCGGAAAGGGTTGGGGAGACCCAGTACTTC. This sequence joins TRBV10-3 and TRBJ2-5; D gene ambiguous. The CDR3 consists of 15 residues. CDR1 is ENHRY and CDR2 is SYGVKD in the germline V gene. The germline V and J ends were trimmed by 0 bases and 5 bases, with 13 bases remaining between them.

This clone has at least ten counts. The genes are TRBV5-1 and TRBJ1-3; 9 bases align to TRBD1. The trim removed 4 bases at V and 5 bases at J, leaving 7 bases unmatched. CDR3 length: 15 amino acids. CDR1 and CDR2 from the germline V gene are SGHRS and YFSETQ. The CDR3 DNA sequence: TGCGCCAGCAGCGTAACCGGGACAGGGAGAAACACCATATATTTT. This sequence encodes CASSVTGTGRNTIYF.

At least ten counts were recorded for this clone. The CDR3 protein is CASWLGARNTGELFF. The CDR3 DNA follows: TGTGCCAGCTGGCTGGGGGCTCGGAACACCGGGGAGCTGTTTTTT. The rearrangement uses TRBV5-5 and TRBJ2-2; TRBD1 is a possible D gene (6 bases). Trimming took 7 bases from V and 1 from J, leaving 14 bases between them. Germline values: CDR1 SGHKS, CDR2 YYEKEE (reference sequence). This CDR3 contains 15 residues.

As for this clone: One end of the junction varies from germline; a read error may be responsible. The chain uses TRBV24-1 and TRBJ2-6, with D perhaps matching TRBD2 (7 bases). The CDR3 runs to 16 residues. Germline V gives CDR1 KGHDR, CDR2 SFDVKD. CDR3 DNA sequence: TGCTCCACCAGTGATTTGCGCGGGGGCGCGGCCAACGTCCTGACTTTC. The encoded protein is CSTSDLRGGAANVLTF.

This rearrangement joins TRBV12-3 or TRBV12-4 to TRBJ2-3; D is perhaps TRBD2 (5 bases). The CDR3 runs to 19 residues. Trimming took off 3 bases at V and 1 base at J, with 23 bases between the two ends. The CDR3 sequence: CASSFVRRLVVGGTDTQYF. Written as DNA, the CDR3 is TGTGCCAGCAGTTTTGTGCGGAGGTTGGTCGTGGGCGGCACAGATACGCAGTATTTT.

The sample holds many counts of this clone. The V and J genes are TRBV6-1 and TRBJ2-7; D unresolved. The CDR3 covers 14 residues. Germline V gene sequence: CDR1 MNHNS, CDR2 SASEGT. The V end lost 5 bases, the J end lost 6 bases, and 17 bases lay between the germline ends. This CDR3 reads CASSPSQVLFEQYF. DNA for the CDR3: TGTGCCAGCAGTCCGTCGCAGGTCCTTTTCGAGCAGTACTTC.

The table lists this clone with many counts. The J gene is TRBJ2-2, the V gene TRBV28; no firm D call. V shed 8 bases and J shed 5 bases, with 15 bases lying between them. The CDR3 is 14 amino acids. Germline CDR1 reads MDHEN; CDR2 reads SYDVKM. DNA of the CDR3: TGTGCCAGCTCCCCATTCAGAGGTACCGGGGAGCTGTTTTTT. Translation: CASSPFRGTGELFF.

To note about this clone: A read error may produce the germline difference seen at one junction end. V usage is TRBV9 and J usage is TRBJ1-1; 8 bases match TRBD1. The germline gives CDR1 SGDLS, CDR2 YYNGEE. This CDR3 is built from 18 residues. CDR3 nucleotide sequence: TGTACCAGCAGCGACCCAGCAGGACAGGGTATGGTTTCCACTGAAGCTTTCTTT. It yields the protein CTSSDPAGQGMVSTEAFF.

This clone appeared many times. The rearrangement joins TRBV10-3 to TRBJ1-5, with 9 bases lining up with TRBD1. CDR1 and CDR2 (germline): ENHRY, SYGVKD. The CDR3 has 15 amino acids. The junction had 2 bases not matched to a gene; V was cut back by 2 bases and J by 3 bases. The CDR3 region has the DNA TGTGCCATCAGTGAGGGACAGGGGAACAATCAGCCCCAGCATTTT. Amino acid sequence: CAISEGQGNNQPQHF.

In regard to this clone: An end of the junction differs from the germline gene, which may be a read error. The rearrangement links TRBV5-1 to TRBJ1-1, with D possibly matching TRBD1 (6 bases). CDR3 length equals 13 residues. Germline V lookup: CDR1 SGHRS, CDR2 YFSETQ. The CDR3 protein is CASSQDRNNEALF. CDR3 nucleotide sequence: TGCGCCAGCAGCCAAGACAGGAACAATGAAGCTTTATTT.

This clone was seen at least ten times. This chain joins TRBV27 and TRBJ2-7; 12 bases map to TRBD2. CDR1 MNHEY and CDR2 SMNVEV come from the germline V gene (reference sequence). The ends lost 5 bases at V and 2 bases at J; junction bases unmatched: 7. The CDR3 contains 16 residues. CDR3 sequence (DNA): TGTGCCAGCAGTACCCCTCTAGCGGGAGGGCCCTACGAGCAGTACTTC. This translates into CASSTPLAGGPYEQYF.

This clone was counted ten times or more. This chain connects TRBV28 to TRBJ2-7, with D possibly being TRBD2 (6 bases). The CDR3 covers 14 residues. The ends were cut back, 5 bases at V and 2 bases at J, with 13 bases in the middle. Germline V gene sequence: CDR1 MDHEN, CDR2 SYDVKM. The CDR3, as DNA: TGTGCCAGCAGTGGTGGGGGGTTCCCCTACGAGCAGTACTTC. It specifies CASSGGGFPYEQYF.

As concerns this clone: A read error may produce the germline difference seen at one junction end. The chain joins TRBV6-2 or TRBV6-3 to TRBJ1-5; 9 nucleotides line up with TRBD1. This CDR3 has 19 residues. Germline CDR1 and CDR2: MNHEY and SVGEGT. The CDR3 coding sequence is TGTGCCAGCAGTTACTTGGACAGGGGCGAACGTAATAGCAATCAGCCCCAGCGTTTT. Translation: CASSYLDRGERNSNQPQRF.

In this sample, this clone turned up many times. Other DNA sequences of this sample code for an identical CDR3. The chain uses TRBV30 and TRBJ2-7; the D gene is possibly TRBD1 (6 bases). V was cut by 5 bases and J by 4 bases, with 9 bases left in between. CDR1 is GTSNPN and CDR2 is SVGIG in the germline V gene (reference sequence). The CDR3 sequence is 11 residues long. CDR3 protein: CAWGRGYEQYF. In nucleotides, the CDR3 is TGTGCCTGGGGCAGGGGATACGAGCAGTACTTC.

This clone was seen only a few times. V usage is TRBV29-1 and J usage is TRBJ2-6, with D hard to call. Per the germline V gene, CDR1 is SQVTM and CDR2 is ANQGSEA. This CDR3 comprises 15 residues. CDR3 coding DNA: TGCGGCCTCTCCCCCGTATACTCTGGGGCCAACGTCCTGACTTTC. Translating it yields CGLSPVYSGANVLTF.

At least ten counts were recorded for this clone. The chain uses TRBV19 and TRBJ2-2; D may correspond to TRBD1 or TRBD2 (5 bases each). This CDR3 contains 17 residues. V was pared by 5 bases and J by 7 bases, with 23 bases between. Germline values: CDR1 LNHDA, CDR2 SQIVND (reference sequence). In nucleotides, the CDR3 is TGTGCCAGTAGTGTTTTGGGACGCCCTTTGGTTGGCGGGGAGCTGTTTTTT. Translated: CASSVLGRPLVGGELFF. Filled out from reference TRBV19 and TRBJ2-2, the complete variable domain reads DGGITQSPKYLFRKEGQNVTLSCEQNLNHDAMYWYRQDPGQGLRLIYYSQIVNDFQKGDIAEGYSVSREKKESFPLTVTSAQKNPTAFYLCASSVLGRPLVGGELFFGEGSRLTVL.

This clone was seen many times. This chain uses TRBV6-1 with TRBJ1-6, with D perhaps matching TRBD1 (6 bases). There are 17 residues in the CDR3. The V end was cut by 6 bases, the J end by 0 bases, with 15 bases between. CDR1 is MNHNS and CDR2 is SASEGT in the germline V gene. CDR3 protein: CASRPRTGSSYNSPLHF. In nucleotides, the CDR3 is TGTGCCAGCAGACCACGCACAGGGAGCTCCTATAATTCACCCCTCCACTTT.

This clone was picked up a small number of times. The junction and the germline gene differ at one end; a read error may be behind it. This rearrangement joins TRBV10-1 to TRBJ2-7; D remains unclear. The CDR3 loop spans 9 amino acids. Germline values: CDR1 WNHNN, CDR2 SYGVQD (reference sequence). Here the CDR3 reads CASVHEHYF. In nucleotides, the CDR3 is TGCGCCAGCGTCCATGAGCATTACTTC.

Details on this clone: A much larger clone lies one base from this, so it may be a read error. The V call is TRBV7-3, the J call TRBJ1-1; no reliable D call. With 2 bases removed from V and 11 bases from J, the gap between germline ends came to 12 bases. The CDR3 has 12 residues. Germline loops: CDR1 SGHTA, CDR2 FQGTGA. The CDR3 here is CASSLVGVMAFF. In DNA, the CDR3 is TGTGCCAGCAGCTTAGTTGGGGTCATGGCTTTCTTT.

The chain recombines TRBV4-1 with TRBJ2-1, with 10 nucleotides matching TRBD2. Per germline, CDR1 MGHRA and CDR2 YSYEKL. The CDR3 has 17 amino acids. With 0 bases clipped from V and 6 bases from J, the junction kept 8 bases outside the gene matches. CDR3 region: CASSQETGTSVGNEQFF. The DNA for the CDR3 is TGCGCCAGCAGCCAAGAAACCGGGACTAGCGTCGGCAATGAGCAGTTCTTC.

This clone was seen once. This rearrangement joins TRBV5-4 to TRBJ2-1, with 9 bases lining up with TRBD2. CDR3 length: 14 amino acids. V lost 5 bases, J lost 5 bases, and 5 bases stayed unmatched. The germline V gene encodes CDR1 SGHNT and CDR2 YYREEE (reference sequence). Written as DNA, the CDR3 is TGTGCCAGCAGAAGCGGGAGGTACGACAATGAGCAGTTCTTC. Translating gives CASRSGRYDNEQFF.

This clone was picked up many times. The V and J genes are TRBV7-2 and TRBJ2-7, with 7 bases lining up with TRBD2. The CDR3 is 15 amino acids. V lost 4 bases, J lost 6 bases, and 12 bases stayed unmatched. The germline gives CDR1 SGHTA, CDR2 FQGNSA. The CDR3 region has the DNA TGTGCCAGCAGCTCCGTAGCGGGCAGAACAAGCGAGCAGTACTTC. It encodes CASSSVAGRTSEQYF. The whole variable domain, remainder taken from reference TRBV7-2 and TRBJ2-7, is GAGVSQSPSNKVTEKGKDVELRCDPISGHTALYWYRQSLGQGLEFLIYFQGNSAPDKSGLPSDRFSAERTGGSVSTLTIQRTQQEDSAVYLCASSSVAGRTSEQYFGPGTRLTVT.

This clone was seen more than once but under ten times. This chain connects TRBV6-1 to TRBJ2-1, with 9 bases matching TRBD1. This CDR3 contains 16 residues. J gave up 7 bases and V 2 bases, and 9 bases lay outside the gene matches. The germline V gene encodes CDR1 MNHNS and CDR2 SASEGT. The CDR3 reads CASSERWDRVLNEQFF. Here the CDR3 DNA reads TGTGCCAGCAGTGAACGGTGGGACAGGGTATTGAATGAGCAGTTCTTC.

This clone was recorded many times. The chain carries TRBV24-1 and TRBJ2-1, with D possibly TRBD2 on 6 matching bases. V gave up 7 bases and J gave up 4 bases, with 16 bases separating them. Germline CDR1 and CDR2: KGHDR and SFDVKD. The CDR3 covers 15 residues. CDR3 sequence: CATSLSGTPYNEQFF. DNA for the CDR3: TGTGCCACCAGCCTTAGCGGCACCCCTTACAATGAGCAGTTCTTC.

This clone came up many times. The chain has TRBV4-3 and TRBJ2-2, with D tentatively TRBD1 or TRBD2 (5 bases each). The V end lost 1 base, the J end lost 7 bases, and 10 bases lay between the germline ends. This CDR3 is built from 14 residues. Germline V CDR1 and CDR2: LGHNA, YSLEER. The CDR3 DNA reads TGCGCCAGCAGCCAAGTCGGGACCTTCGGGGAGCTGTTTTTT. Translating it yields CASSQVGTFGELFF.